A single sample gave rise to the 23 T cell receptor beta chains below, sequenced in a study of shared clonotypes between healthy human individuals. Data came from immunoSEQ multiplex PCR; TCRdb stores just in-frame clones and leaves some out. This sample has more than 2 million clones, with approximately 95% found just once. As defined, naive CD8 cells were CD45RO-negative and positively selected for CCR7, with terminally differentiated effector memory CD45RA+ cells excluded. Material for sequencing was naive CD8+ T cells sorted from blood. Every receptor here comes from a man aged 18 to 29 in good health.

This rearrangement joins TRBV28 to TRBJ1-2; D is uncertain. V lost 3 bases and J lost 7, with 9 bases in between. Germline CDR1 reads MDHEN; CDR2 reads SYDVKM. CDR3 size: 12 residues. CDR3 in amino acids: CASSFRETGYTF. The CDR3 DNA follows: TGTGCCAGCAGTTTTAGGGAAACTGGCTACACCTTC.

The genes are TRBV4-3 and TRBJ1-2; D possibly corresponds to TRBD1 (6 bases). The CDR3 spans 15 residues. Trimming pared 2 bases from V and 4 bases from J, leaving 14 bases between. Germline values: CDR1 LGHNA, CDR2 YSLEER. The CDR3 DNA follows: TGCGCCAGCAGCCAACCGGGGGCGCCGGCCTATGGCTACACCTTC. Translated, it gives CASSQPGAPAYGYTF.

V is TRBV5-6 and J is TRBJ2-7; no clear D. CDR3 length: 11 residues. Trimming pared 7 bases from V and 7 bases from J, leaving 12 bases between. CDR1 and CDR2 (germline): SGHDT, YYEEEE. Here the CDR3 DNA reads TGTGCCAGCCATGCCCCTGGAGAGCAGTACTTC. Translation: CASHAPGEQYF.

CDR3 protein: CASLVAGELFF. As DNA, the CDR3 is TGTGCCAGCCTGGTGGCCGGGGAGCTGTTTTTT. V usage is TRBV13 and J usage is TRBJ2-2; D is unresolved. The CDR3 has 11 residues. The germline V gene encodes CDR1 PRHDT and CDR2 FYEKMQ (reference sequence). V lost 8 bases, J lost 6 bases, and 7 bases lay in between.

This chain uses TRBV11-2 with TRBJ1-2; maybe TRBD1 (6 bases). CDR1 and CDR2 from the germline V gene are SGHAT and FQNNGV. This CDR3 spans 13 amino acids. With 0 bases removed from V and 9 bases from J, the gap between germline ends came to 11 bases. This chain's CDR3 is CASSLDPGASYTF. DNA for the CDR3: TGTGCCAGCAGCTTAGATCCAGGGGCAAGCTACACCTTC.

The J gene is TRBJ2-6, the V gene TRBV9; 9 bases map to TRBD1. The CDR3 is made up of 18 amino acids. Per the germline V gene, CDR1 is SGDLS and CDR2 is YYNGEE. Trimming took 0 bases from V and 2 from J; bases not matched to a gene: 6. CDR3: CASSVEGQGRPGANVLTF. The CDR3, as DNA: TGTGCCAGCAGCGTAGAGGGACAGGGAAGGCCTGGGGCCAACGTCCTGACTTTC.

The chain couples TRBV29-1 to TRBJ1-2, with 8 bases that match TRBD1. The CDR3 consists of 13 residues. In germline, CDR1 is SQVTM, CDR2 ANQGSEA. V was clipped by 0 bases and J by 7 bases; unmatched bases: 4. CDR3 region: CSVEESGGRGYTF. As DNA, the CDR3 is TGCAGCGTTGAAGAGTCAGGGGGCCGTGGCTACACCTTC.

The V call is TRBV10-1, the J call TRBJ2-2; TRBD2 aligns across 10 bases. CDR3 length: 16 residues. V trimming: 8 bases; J trimming: 4 bases; junction bases outside the gene matches: 10. Germline V CDR1 and CDR2: WNHNN, SYGVQD (reference sequence). CDR3 DNA sequence: TGCGCCAGCGGGGATAAACTAGCGGGGAGCACCGGGGAGCTGTTTTTT. Translating it yields CASGDKLAGSTGELFF.

J is TRBJ2-3 and V is TRBV7-9; possibly TRBD2 for D (6 bases). Germline assignment: CDR1 SEHNR and CDR2 FQNEAQ (reference sequence). The CDR3 contains 12 residues. The V gene lost 4 bases and the J gene lost 11 bases, with 13 bases spanning the gap. In DNA form, the CDR3 reads TGTGCCAGCAGCTCAGAGCGGGTAAGGCAGTATTTT. Protein: CASSSERVRQYF.

V usage is TRBV6-1 and J usage is TRBJ1-1; possibly TRBD1 for D (5 bases). Per the germline V gene, CDR1 is MNHNS and CDR2 is SASEGT. Trimming took off 4 bases at V and 3 bases at J, with 9 bases between the two ends. The CDR3 length is 13 residues. The DNA of the CDR3 is TGTGCCAGCAGTGTAGGGGCGTACACTGAAGCTTTCTTT. Amino acid sequence: CASSVGAYTEAFF.

This clone was picked up one time. The chain couples TRBV10-3 to TRBJ2-3, with TRBD2 matching 12 bases. The V gene's germline CDR1 is ENHRY and CDR2 SYGVKD. This CDR3 contains 18 residues. The V and J ends lost 0 bases and 4 bases, in that order; junction bases with no gene match: 8. CDR3 sequence: CAISESIMTSGSADTQYF. CDR3 sequence (DNA): TGTGCCATCAGTGAGTCTATTATGACTAGCGGGAGCGCAGATACGCAGTATTTT.

This chain connects TRBV19 to TRBJ2-7, with no clear D. Germline CDR1 reads LNHDA; CDR2 reads SQIVND (reference sequence). V lost 3 bases and J 4 bases, leaving 10 bases between the germline ends. This CDR3 has 13 amino acids. The DNA for the CDR3 is TGTGCCAGTAGTATCTACGAATGGTACGAGCAGTACTTC. Translating gives CASSIYEWYEQYF.

This sequence joins TRBV28 and TRBJ1-2; 9 bases line up with TRBD1. The V and J ends lost 6 bases and 4 bases, in that order; junction bases with no gene match: 6. The CDR3 length is 14 residues. CDR1 is MDHEN and CDR2 is SYDVKM in the germline V gene. The DNA of the CDR3 is TGTGCCAGCAGCGGGACAGGGATTGCCTATGGCTACACCTTC. Amino acid sequence: CASSGTGIAYGYTF.

This chain links TRBV9 with TRBJ2-7; TRBD2 is a possible D gene (6 bases). V was cut by 0 bases and J by 5 bases, with 15 bases left in between. Germline CDR1 reads SGDLS; CDR2 reads YYNGEE. The CDR3 extends over 15 amino acids. The CDR3 DNA sequence: TGTGCCAGCAGCGTAGAAGGGACTCCTTCCCACGAGCAGTACTTC. Translating gives CASSVEGTPSHEQYF.

V is TRBV7-9 and J is TRBJ2-7; 9 bases map to TRBD1. The CDR3 has 16 residues. Trimming at V came to 4 bases and at J to 0 bases, leaving 7 bases not matched to a gene. Germline CDR1 and CDR2: SEHNR and FQNEAQ (reference sequence). CDR3: CASSSTRTGASYEQYF. CDR3 coding DNA: TGTGCCAGCAGCTCAACACGGACAGGGGCCTCCTACGAGCAGTACTTC.

The chain recombines TRBV7-2 with TRBJ2-7, with a weak D call TRBD2 (6 bases). This CDR3 is built from 13 residues. The germline V and J ends were trimmed by 0 bases and 5 bases, with 8 bases remaining between them. From germline, CDR1 is SGHTA and CDR2 FQGNSA. This CDR3 is CASSLARLDEQYF. CDR3 DNA sequence: TGTGCCAGCAGCTTAGCCCGACTAGACGAGCAGTACTTC.

The V gene is TRBV9, the J gene TRBJ2-1; weak D call: TRBD2 (5 bases). CDR3 length equals 17 residues. Between the trimmed V and J ends, which lost 0 bases and 0 bases, there was a span of 13 bases. The germline V gene encodes CDR1 SGDLS and CDR2 YYNGEE. CDR3: CASSVGSSESSYNEQFF. CDR3 nucleotides: TGTGCCAGCAGCGTAGGGAGTAGCGAGAGCTCCTACAATGAGCAGTTCTTC. Complete variable domain (other parts from reference TRBV9 and TRBJ2-1): DSGVTQTPKHLITATGQRVTLRCSPRSGDLSVYWYQQSLDQGLQFLIQYYNGEERAKGNILERFSAQQFPDLHSELNLSSLELGDSALYFCASSVGSSESSYNEQFFGPGTRLTVL.

The V and J genes are TRBV7-9 and TRBJ2-1; 7 nucleotides line up with TRBD2. V lost 3 bases and J lost 2; bases outside the gene matches: 10. CDR3 size: 17 residues. Germline V CDR1 and CDR2: SEHNR, FQNEAQ (reference sequence). CDR3 nucleotide sequence: TGTGCCAGCAGCTTCCCCCCACGCGGGAGTACCTACAATGAGCAGTTCTTC. This gives the protein CASSFPPRGSTYNEQFF.

The chain has TRBV11-3 and TRBJ2-1, with a possible D match to TRBD2 (6 bases). This CDR3 is built from 14 residues. Germline values: CDR1 SGHNT, CDR2 YENEEA. The ends were cut back, 5 bases at V and 9 bases at J, with 17 bases in the middle. CDR3 sequence (DNA): TGTGCCAGCAGCCCTGGCGGGGCGTCAGGTGAGCAGTTCTTC. It translates to CASSPGGASGEQFF.

The chain joins TRBV7-9 to TRBJ2-3; 8 nucleotides match TRBD2. Germline loops: CDR1 SEHNR, CDR2 FQNEAQ (reference sequence). The CDR3 is 16 amino acids. Trimming took 1 base from V and 5 from J; bases not matched to a gene: 8. The CDR3 nucleotides are TGTGCCAGCAGCTTAGATCCGGGAGGGATAAGAGATACGCAGTATTTT. This sequence encodes CASSLDPGGIRDTQYF.

The chain recombines TRBV19 with TRBJ1-1; TRBD1 matches 8 bases. Losses at the gene ends were 3 bases for V and 1 base for J; bases not matched to a gene: 4. Germline lookup yields CDR1 LNHDA and CDR2 SQIVND (reference sequence). The CDR3 totals 15 residues. Here the CDR3 reads CASSIRGQGNTEAFF. CDR3 nucleotide sequence: TGTGCCAGTAGTATCAGGGGGCAGGGGAACACTGAAGCTTTCTTT. The full variable domain, rest sourced from reference TRBV19 and TRBJ1-1, is DGGITQSPKYLFRKEGQNVTLSCEQNLNHDAMYWYRQDPGQGLRLIYYSQIVNDFQKGDIAEGYSVSREKKESFPLTVTSAQKNPTAFYLCASSIRGQGNTEAFFGQGTRLTVV.

The chain uses TRBV5-6 and TRBJ2-7; 8 positions agree with TRBD2. The CDR3 has 12 residues. In germline, CDR1 is SGHDT, CDR2 YYEEEE. Unmatched junction bases numbered 5, after V lost 2 bases and J lost 10 bases. CDR3 coding DNA: TGTGCCAGCAGCTTTGTCGGGGGGGAACAGTACTTC. This sequence encodes CASSFVGGEQYF.

J is TRBJ1-1 and V is TRBV11-2; D is ambiguous. V lost 1 base and J lost 4, with 7 bases in between. The CDR3 covers 13 residues. Germline V gives CDR1 SGHAT, CDR2 FQNNGV. The CDR3 sequence is CASSLGYSTEAFF. The DNA of the CDR3 is TGTGCCAGCAGCTTAGGTTATTCCACTGAAGCTTTCTTT.